Below are 9 T cell receptor beta chains sequenced from a single sample in a study of blood T cell repertoires in COVID-19. This table comes from immunoSEQ multiplex PCR, and its TCRdb copy is limited to in-frame clones, with some not included. Seen here are hundreds of thousands of clones, around nine tenths observed once, and the top ten hold approximately 12%. The specimen was peripheral blood. The receptors here all came from a woman between 18 and 30 years old who had recovered from COVID-19.

The chain joins TRBV18 to TRBJ2-7, with 9 bases matching TRBD2. The CDR3 has 15 residues. Germline V gene data show CDR1 as KGHSH and CDR2 as LQKENI. Unmatched junction bases numbered 8, after V lost 2 bases and J lost 6 bases. DNA for the CDR3: TGTGCCAGCTCACCAACCCCAGCGGGAGGCTCCGAGCAGTACTTC. It specifies CASSPTPAGGSEQYF.

This chain joins TRBV5-1 and TRBJ1-2, with no clear D. Trimming removed 1 base at V and 6 bases at J, with 13 bases between. The germline V gene encodes CDR1 SGHRS and CDR2 YFSETQ. The CDR3 spans 14 residues. In nucleotides, the CDR3 is TGCGCCAGCAGCTTGATTTCGGGTGTGAATGGCTACACCTTC. Residues: CASSLISGVNGYTF.

The chain links TRBV5-4 to TRBJ2-1, with 8 bases identical to TRBD2. Per germline, CDR1 SGHNT and CDR2 YYREEE (reference sequence). V was pared by 3 bases and J by 9 bases, with 23 bases of the junction left unmatched. The CDR3 runs 19 residues. The CDR3, as DNA: TGTGCCAGCAGCTCCGGGACTAGGACGATAGTCTCCCCCGCGGGTGAGCAGTTCTTC. It translates to CASSSGTRTIVSPAGEQFF.

The chain's CDR3 is CASSYSSVSNQPQHF. CDR3 nucleotides: TGTGCCAGCAGTTACTCTTCAGTTAGCAATCAGCCCCAGCATTTT. The chain has TRBV6-5 and TRBJ1-5, with no clear D. V shed 0 bases and J shed 0 bases, with 6 bases lying between them. This CDR3 has 15 amino acids. CDR1 is MNHEY and CDR2 is SVGAGI in the germline V gene.

This chain connects TRBV29-1 to TRBJ1-1, with 12 positions matching TRBD1. V was pared by 6 bases and J by 7 bases, with 9 bases of the junction left unmatched. Germline V gives CDR1 SQVTM, CDR2 ANQGSEA. This CDR3 spans 14 amino acids. The CDR3 sequence: CSVTGTGGVDEAFF. The CDR3, as DNA: TGCAGCGTGACCGGGACAGGGGGCGTTGATGAAGCTTTCTTT.

This chain links TRBV9 with TRBJ2-1; the D gene is possibly TRBD2 (5 bases). Germline V gives CDR1 SGDLS, CDR2 YYNGEE. V lost 0 bases to trimming and J lost 5 bases, with 18 bases between them. CDR3 length: 17 amino acids. The CDR3 DNA sequence: TGTGCCAGCAGCGTAGGTCTGTCGCTAGCCCCTCACAATGAGCAGTTCTTC. It is translated as CASSVGLSLAPHNEQFF.

V gene TRBV2 combines with J gene TRBJ1-3, with TRBD1 matching 10 bases. This CDR3 has 18 amino acids. CDR1 is SNHLY and CDR2 is FYNNEI in the germline V gene. Unmatched junction bases numbered 15, after V lost 6 bases and J lost 4 bases. This chain's CDR3 is CASRPGTGALMRGNTIYF. The DNA for the CDR3 is TGTGCCAGCAGACCCGGGACAGGGGCCCTTATGAGAGGAAACACCATATATTTT.

The gene calls are TRBV2 and TRBJ2-3; perhaps TRBD2 as D (6 bases). CDR1 is SNHLY, CDR2 FYNNEI, per germline. V was shortened by 8 bases and J by 0 bases, with 12 bases between the two germline ends. This CDR3 has 14 amino acids. Here the CDR3 DNA reads TGTGCCAGCGGAGGAGGGCCAAGCACAGATACGCAGTATTTT. It translates to CASGGGPSTDTQYF.

This clone was seen only once. The chain combines TRBV10-3 with TRBJ2-7, with 12 bases matching TRBD1. V dropped 4 bases and J dropped 0; count of bases not matched to a gene: 7. The CDR3 is made up of 17 amino acids. Per the germline V gene, CDR1 is ENHRY and CDR2 is SYGVKD. Written as DNA, the CDR3 is TGTGCCATCAGTGGAGGGACAGGGGGCTTAAGCTCCTACGAGCAGTACTTC. It yields the protein CAISGGTGGLSSYEQYF.